The next 25 T cell receptor beta chains were all read from a single sample in a study of T cell responses to AZD1222 COVID-19 vaccine. Only in-frame clones appear in the TCRdb table, and some are missing; sequencing was by immunoSEQ multiplex PCR. The table lists 150,000 to 180,000 clones, roughly nine tenths of them singletons. This specimen was peripheral blood, taken after recovery from COVID-19. The source is an adult who had recovered from COVID-19.

The CDR3: CASSVSGGSYGYTF. The CDR3 bases are TGTGCCAGCAGCGTTTCAGGGGGGAGCTATGGCTACACCTTC. This rearrangement joins TRBV9 to TRBJ1-2; 7 positions match TRBD1. Germline-derived CDR1 and CDR2 are SGDLS and YYNGEE. J lost 4 bases, V lost 2 bases, and 5 bases had no gene match. The CDR3 has 14 residues. Full variable domain (missing parts from reference TRBV9 and TRBJ1-2): DSGVTQTPKHLITATGQRVTLRCSPRSGDLSVYWYQQSLDQGLQFLIQYYNGEERAKGNILERFSAQQFPDLHSELNLSSLELGDSALYFCASSVSGGSYGYTFGSGTRLTVV.

The genes are TRBV9 and TRBJ2-2; D gene ambiguous. The CDR3 length is 13 residues. Germline V lookup: CDR1 SGDLS, CDR2 YYNGEE. Between the trimmed V and J ends, which lost 1 base and 3 bases, there was a span of 4 bases. The CDR3 region has the DNA TGTGCCAGCAGCGTACTTTACACCGGGGAGCTGTTTTTT. Amino acids: CASSVLYTGELFF.

The chain recombines TRBV5-1 with TRBJ1-1; possibly TRBD1 for D (5 bases). The CDR3 runs to 13 residues. Germline V gene data show CDR1 as SGHRS and CDR2 as YFSETQ. Trimming cost V 3 bases and J 1 base, with 7 bases left between them. The CDR3 region is CASSWTQNTEAFF. CDR3 nucleotides: TGCGCCAGCAGCTGGACACAGAACACTGAAGCTTTCTTT.

The rearrangement joins TRBV9 to TRBJ2-5, with 9 bases aligning to TRBD1. Looked up from germline, CDR1 is SGDLS and CDR2 is YYNGEE. The CDR3 is 16 amino acids. Trimming at V came to 3 bases and at J to 4 bases, leaving 10 bases not matched to a gene. This CDR3 is CASSAGTGRVIETQYF. The CDR3, as DNA: TGTGCCAGCAGCGCTGGGACAGGGCGTGTGATAGAGACCCAGTACTTC.

J is TRBJ2-7 and V is TRBV5-1; D might be TRBD1 or TRBD2, each matching 6 bases. From germline, CDR1 is SGHRS and CDR2 YFSETQ. V was cut by 0 bases and J by 2 bases, with 12 bases left in between. The length of the CDR3 is 15 residues. CDR3 loop: CASSLGGAQAYEQYF. As DNA, the CDR3 is TGCGCCAGCAGCTTGGGGGGGGCCCAGGCCTACGAGCAGTACTTC.

The rearrangement uses TRBV7-6 and TRBJ2-2; 7 bases align to TRBD2. From germline, CDR1 is SGHVS and CDR2 FNYEAQ. The CDR3 spans 15 residues. The V segment lost 0 bases and the J segment 7 bases; nucleotides outside the gene matches: 5. This CDR3 reads CASSLAGGFDGELFF. CDR3 sequence (DNA): TGTGCCAGCAGCTTAGCGGGGGGGTTCGACGGGGAGCTGTTTTTT.

The chain employs TRBV5-6 and TRBJ1-1; D not certain. The germline V and J ends were trimmed by 0 bases and 5 bases, with 14 bases remaining between them. This CDR3 has 15 amino acids. CDR1 is SGHDT and CDR2 is YYEEEE in the germline V gene. The CDR3 sequence: CASSLEAGLATEAFF. As DNA, the CDR3 is TGTGCCAGCAGCTTGGAGGCGGGGTTAGCGACTGAAGCTTTCTTT.

CDR3 amino acids: CASSLVRTGGANEQFF. CDR3 coding DNA: TGTGCCAGCAGCTTAGTTCGCACCGGGGGGGCCAATGAGCAGTTCTTC. The V and J genes are TRBV11-2 and TRBJ2-1, with 8 bases fitting TRBD2. J gave up 6 bases and V 1 base, and 8 bases lay outside the gene matches. The germline V gene encodes CDR1 SGHAT and CDR2 FQNNGV. CDR3 length equals 16 residues.

The chain joins TRBV10-3 to TRBJ1-3, with D possibly matching TRBD1 (5 bases). Deletions cut 3 bases from V and 8 bases from J, with 14 bases between. The CDR3 extends over 14 amino acids. CDR1 and CDR2 from the germline V gene are ENHRY and SYGVKD. This CDR3 is CAISDPRAGDTIYF. CDR3 in DNA: TGTGCCATCAGTGACCCCAGGGCCGGAGACACCATATATTTT.

The chain uses TRBV10-3 and TRBJ1-5; D remains unclear. Germline CDR1 reads ENHRY; CDR2 reads SYGVKD. The CDR3 is 14 amino acids. V was trimmed by 8 bases and J by 2 bases, leaving 13 bases between them. The CDR3 sequence: CAIAPGQGNQPQHF. Written as DNA, the CDR3 is TGTGCCATCGCCCCCGGTCAGGGCAATCAGCCCCAGCATTTT.

The rearrangement links TRBV9 to TRBJ2-2, with a weak D call TRBD2 (6 bases). The CDR3 runs 15 residues. Germline V gene sequence: CDR1 SGDLS, CDR2 YYNGEE. The V end lost 5 bases, the J end lost 3 bases, and 14 bases lay between the germline ends. The CDR3 DNA follows: TGTGCCAGCAGTTGGGGGGTCCGGGACACCGGGGAGCTGTTTTTT. It codes for CASSWGVRDTGELFF.

This sequence joins TRBV3-1 (or the pseudogene TRBV3-2) and TRBJ2-1, with a weak D call TRBD2 (6 bases). The CDR3 is 17 residues long. The germline V and J ends were trimmed by 0 bases and 2 bases, with 14 bases remaining between them. From germline, CDR1 is LGHDT and CDR2 YNNKEL (reference sequence). CDR3 nucleotide sequence: TGTGCCAGCAGCCAAGATCTCGGGAGAGTGGCCTACAATGAGCAGTTCTTC. Encoded protein: CASSQDLGRVAYNEQFF.

This chain joins TRBV5-4 and TRBJ2-2, with 12 positions matching TRBD2. Germline CDR1 and CDR2: SGHNT and YYREEE (reference sequence). V dropped 4 bases and J dropped 6; count of bases not matched to a gene: 10. The CDR3 consists of 17 residues. CDR3 coding DNA: TGTGCCAGCAGCCCCCCTAGCGGGAGGGCGAGGGCCGGGGAGCTGTTTTTT. Residues: CASSPPSGRARAGELFF.

The chain is built from TRBV2 and TRBJ2-2; a weak D match, TRBD2 (6 bases). V was trimmed by 7 bases and J by 6 bases, leaving 18 bases between them. Germline V gives CDR1 SNHLY, CDR2 FYNNEI. CDR3 length: 15 amino acids. The CDR3 bases are TGTGCCAGCAACCCCGAGGGTGCGGGGTCCGGGGAGCTGTTTTTT. Its translation: CASNPEGAGSGELFF.

The chain couples TRBV27 to TRBJ2-7; 7 bases are shared with TRBD1. The CDR3 has 17 residues. Trimming took 5 bases from V and 2 from J; bases not matched to a gene: 15. The germline CDR1 and CDR2 sequences are MNHEY and SMNVEV (reference sequence). The CDR3 sequence is CASSPRGTNRGAYEQYF. In nucleotides, the CDR3 is TGTGCCAGCAGTCCAAGGGGGACCAACAGGGGTGCCTACGAGCAGTACTTC.

The chain combines TRBV5-1 with TRBJ2-5, with D perhaps TRBD1 or TRBD2 (6 bases each). CDR1 is SGHRS and CDR2 is YFSETQ in the germline V gene. This CDR3 is 14 amino acids long. Trimming removed 6 bases at V and 4 bases at J, with 16 bases between. The DNA of the CDR3 is TGCGCCAGCAAGTCCCGGGGGCTAGGAGAGACCCAGTACTTC. It codes for CASKSRGLGETQYF.

The chain combines TRBV3-1 (or the pseudogene TRBV3-2) with TRBJ1-3; maybe TRBD1 (5 bases). CDR1 is LGHDT and CDR2 is YNNKEL in the germline V gene (reference sequence). The CDR3 loop spans 17 amino acids. V lost 0 bases, J lost 0 bases, and 12 bases lay in between. CDR3 protein: CASSQDLGVFSGNTIYF. Here the CDR3 DNA reads TGTGCCAGCAGCCAAGATCTGGGGGTGTTCTCTGGAAACACCATATATTTT.

This clone was recorded only once. V and J are TRBV5-1 and TRBJ1-6; D remains ambiguous. CDR3 size: 13 residues. Trimming took 0 bases from V and 10 from J, leaving 8 bases between them. Germline CDR1 and CDR2: SGHRS and YFSETQ. CDR3 amino acids: CASSLGNRSPLHF. The CDR3 DNA is TGCGCCAGCAGCTTGGGAAATCGATCACCCCTCCACTTT.

V gene TRBV29-1 combines with J gene TRBJ2-7; D perhaps matches TRBD2 (7 bases). V was shortened by 5 bases and J by 2 bases, with 25 bases between the two germline ends. The CDR3 spans 17 residues. Germline CDR1 SQVTM, CDR2 ANQGSEA. CDR3 in DNA: TGCAGCGTTCCCGCCTGGCTTCGGGGGGACAATACCTACGAGCAGTACTTC. Encoded protein: CSVPAWLRGDNTYEQYF.

This clone was seen once. This rearrangement joins TRBV20-1 to TRBJ2-7; TRBD1 might be the D (5 bases). The length of the CDR3 is 10 residues. Germline V gene sequence: CDR1 DFQATT, CDR2 SNEGSKA (reference sequence). The V gene lost 6 bases and the J gene lost 3 bases, with 6 bases spanning the gap. The CDR3 region has the DNA TGCAGTGCCAGGGACTACGAGCAGTACTTC. It codes for CSARDYEQYF.

This chain links TRBV3-1 (or the pseudogene TRBV3-2) with TRBJ1-2, with D hard to call. Trimming pared 2 bases from V and 8 bases from J, leaving 6 bases between. The length of the CDR3 is 11 residues. Germline CDR1 and CDR2: LGHDT and YNNKEL (reference sequence). For the CDR3, the DNA is TGTGCCAGCAGCCAATTTGGAGGCTACACCTTC. It translates to CASSQFGGYTF.

The rearrangement links TRBV5-1 to TRBJ1-5, with D possibly matching TRBD1 (5 bases). This CDR3 is 15 amino acids long. CDR1 is SGHRS and CDR2 is YFSETQ in the germline V gene. V gave up 4 bases and J gave up 1 base, with 12 bases separating them. The DNA of the CDR3 is TGCGCCAGCAGCCCCGACGGGGCCAGCAATCAGCCCCAGCATTTT. It encodes CASSPDGASNQPQHF.

The chain joins TRBV5-4 to TRBJ2-5, with D unclear. Germline assignment: CDR1 SGHNT and CDR2 YYREEE (reference sequence). There are 15 residues in the CDR3. V was cut by 0 bases and J by 4 bases, with 13 bases left in between. The CDR3 protein is CASSLEVNGGETQYF. CDR3 sequence (DNA): TGTGCCAGCAGCTTGGAGGTCAACGGTGGAGAGACCCAGTACTTC. The full variable domain, rest sourced from reference TRBV5-4 and TRBJ2-5, is ETGVTQSPTHLIKTRGQQVTLRCSSQSGHNTVSWYQQALGQGPQFIFQYYREEENGRGNFPPRFSGLQFPNYSSELNVNALELDDSALYLCASSLEVNGGETQYFGPGTRLLVL.

The V gene is TRBV9, the J gene TRBJ1-6; the match to TRBD1 covers 7 bases. This CDR3 has 16 residues. Trimming removed 4 bases from V and 0 bases from J; junction bases left unmatched: 4. Germline lookup yields CDR1 SGDLS and CDR2 YYNGEE. CDR3 sequence (DNA): TGTGCCAGCAGCCAGACAGGGAGCTCCTATAATTCACCCCTCCACTTT. This encodes CASSQTGSSYNSPLHF.

This clone was recorded only once. V is TRBV9 and J is TRBJ1-6, with D tentatively TRBD1 (5 bases). The V end lost 0 bases, the J end lost 9 bases, and 13 bases lay between the germline ends. CDR3 length: 15 amino acids. From germline, CDR1 is SGDLS and CDR2 YYNGEE. The CDR3 region has the DNA TGTGCCAGCAGCGTAGCTCTAGACAGCGTTTCACCCCTCCACTTT. It codes for CASSVALDSVSPLHF.